One sample yielded the 23 T cell receptor beta chains listed below, sequenced in a study of blood T cell repertoires in COVID-19. Method: immunoSEQ multiplex PCR; TCRdb's copy keeps in-frame clones and lacks some. The sample lists over 70,000 clones; approximately 84% were seen once. Sequences were obtained from peripheral blood. The receptors shown here come from a man aged 65 to 85 with COVID-19, enrolled during active disease.

The chain joins TRBV19 to TRBJ2-6; D is perhaps TRBD1 (6 bases). V dropped 9 bases and J dropped 4 bases, with 16 bases sitting between them. Germline V gives CDR1 LNHDA, CDR2 SQIVND (reference sequence). CDR3 length: 15 amino acids. The CDR3, as DNA: TGTGCCAGCCGTAGGGGGTTTGTAGGGGCCAACGTCCTGACTTTC. Residues: CASRRGFVGANVLTF.

The chain carries TRBV2 and TRBJ1-6, with a possible D match to TRBD1 (5 bases). Per the germline V gene, CDR1 is SNHLY and CDR2 is FYNNEI. V was clipped by 1 base and J by 10 bases, with 14 bases between them. This CDR3 has 15 residues. The CDR3 loop is CASSEEGPRASPLHF. The CDR3 DNA reads TGTGCCAGCAGTGAAGAGGGGCCCAGGGCCTCACCCCTCCACTTT.

The chain couples TRBV12-3 or TRBV12-4 to TRBJ2-1, with D uncertain. V was cut by 3 bases and J by 7 bases, with 10 bases left in between. The CDR3 runs to 13 residues. This CDR3 reads CASSFLDLNEQFF. The CDR3 DNA sequence: TGTGCCAGCAGTTTTTTAGACTTAAATGAGCAGTTCTTC.

The chain combines TRBV11-3 with TRBJ2-7; 9 bases line up with TRBD1. V dropped 1 base and J dropped 2; count of bases not matched to a gene: 3. This CDR3 region has 15 residues. The germline V gene has CDR1 SGHNT and CDR2 YENEEA. This CDR3 reads CASSLGGDRAYEQYF. Written as DNA, the CDR3 is TGTGCCAGCAGCTTAGGGGGGGACAGGGCCTACGAGCAGTACTTC. Together with reference TRBV11-3 and TRBJ2-7, the CDR3 gives the full variable domain: EAGVVQSPRYKIIEKKQPVAFWCNPISGHNTLYWYLQNLGQGPELLIRYENEEAVDDSQLPKDRFSAERLKGVDSTLKIQPAELGDSAVYLCASSLGGDRAYEQYFGPGTRLTVT.

The chain couples TRBV11-3 to TRBJ2-1; tentative D call: TRBD1 (6 bases). This CDR3 is 17 amino acids long. From germline, CDR1 is SGHNT and CDR2 YENEEA. Trimming pared 4 bases from V and 8 bases from J, leaving 24 bases between. The CDR3 region has the DNA TGTGCCAGCAGCTCCCCCCTGGCCCCTACAGGGAGAGATGAGCAGTTCTTC. Protein product: CASSSPLAPTGRDEQFF.

V is TRBV30 and J is TRBJ1-5; 7 bases line up with TRBD1. CDR3 size: 13 residues. Trimming at V came to 5 bases and at J to 6 bases, leaving 7 bases not matched to a gene. Per germline, CDR1 GTSNPN and CDR2 SVGIG (reference sequence). CDR3 sequence (DNA): TGTGCCTGGGACAGGGAGATTGGTCAGCCCCAGCATTTT. Protein: CAWDREIGQPQHF.

The chain uses TRBV18 and TRBJ2-2; TRBD2 aligns across 10 bases. CDR1 KGHSH and CDR2 LQKENI come from the germline V gene. The CDR3 is made up of 15 amino acids. The V gene end was trimmed by 3 bases and the J gene end by 6 bases; junction bases not matched to a gene: 4. Written as DNA, the CDR3 is TGTGCCAGCTCACCCCTAGCGGGAGTCCCCGGGGAGCTGTTTTTT. Its protein is CASSPLAGVPGELFF.

This clone appeared once. The V gene is TRBV30, the J gene TRBJ1-2; possibly TRBD1 for D (5 bases). Trimming shortened V by 0 bases and J by 5 bases, and 10 bases separated the two germline ends. Per the germline V gene, CDR1 is GTSNPN and CDR2 is SVGIG (reference sequence). The CDR3 is 13 residues long. CDR3 sequence reads: CAWSVLAGYGYTF. The CDR3, as DNA: TGTGCCTGGAGTGTACTTGCAGGGTATGGCTACACCTTC. The whole variable domain, remainder taken from reference TRBV30 and TRBJ1-2, is SQTIHQWPATLVQPVGSPLSLECTVEGTSNPNLYWYRQAAGRGLQLLFYSVGIGQISSEVPQNLSASRPQDRQFILSSKKLLLSDSGFYLCAWSVLAGYGYTFGSGTRLTVV.

The rearrangement links TRBV28 to TRBJ2-1; D may be TRBD1 (6 bases). Germline V lookup: CDR1 MDHEN, CDR2 SYDVKM. The CDR3 runs to 16 residues. The V and J ends lost 3 bases and 0 bases respectively, with 12 bases between them. The CDR3 loop reads CASSLLTGSSYNEQFF. CDR3 nucleotide sequence: TGTGCCAGCAGTTTGCTCACAGGGAGCTCCTACAATGAGCAGTTCTTC.

This rearrangement joins TRBV6-5 to TRBJ1-1; TRBD1 matches at 8 bases. Germline assignment: CDR1 MNHEY and CDR2 SVGAGI. The CDR3 totals 14 residues. With V trimmed by 5 bases and J by 4 bases, 6 bases remained unmatched. The CDR3 region has the DNA TGTGCCAGCAGTAGGACAGGGTCAAGCACTGAAGCTTTCTTT. Translated: CASSRTGSSTEAFF.

The rearrangement links TRBV4-1 to TRBJ2-2; D might be TRBD1 (7 bases). V lost 0 bases and J 3 bases, leaving 17 bases between the germline ends. Germline assignment: CDR1 MGHRA and CDR2 YSYEKL. The CDR3 totals 18 residues. The CDR3 is CASSQDGSRGAYTGELFF. CDR3 sequence (DNA): TGCGCCAGCAGCCAAGATGGGAGCAGGGGGGCCTACACCGGGGAGCTGTTTTTT.

The J gene is TRBJ1-1, the V gene TRBV5-1, with 9 nucleotides matching TRBD1. V lost 0 bases to trimming and J lost 3 bases; unmatched junction nucleotides: 3. Germline V gene lookup returns CDR1 SGHRS and CDR2 YFSETQ. This CDR3 spans 15 amino acids. CDR3 in DNA: TGCGCCAGCAGCTTGGGCGGACAGGGGTACACTGAAGCTTTCTTT. Protein sequence: CASSLGGQGYTEAFF.

The genes are TRBV5-6 and TRBJ2-3; possible D gene TRBD2, 5 bases. V lost 0 bases to trimming and J lost 0 bases, with 17 bases between them. The CDR3 covers 18 residues. Germline V CDR1 and CDR2: SGHDT, YYEEEE. CDR3 DNA sequence: TGTGCCAGCAGCTTGGCCACCCCATCGGGCGGGAGCACAGATACGCAGTATTTT. This sequence encodes CASSLATPSGGSTDTQYF.

The V gene is TRBV10-3, the J gene TRBJ1-1; possibly TRBD1 for D (6 bases). Germline CDR1 and CDR2: ENHRY and SYGVKD. The V end lost 7 bases, the J end lost 1 base, and 10 bases lay between the germline ends. The CDR3 runs 13 residues. The CDR3: CAIKLQGNTEAFF. As DNA, the CDR3 is TGTGCCATCAAATTACAGGGGAACACTGAAGCTTTCTTT.

Only a few counts were recorded for this clone. The rearrangement uses TRBV7-2 and TRBJ1-3; D is perhaps TRBD1 (6 bases). Trimming shortened V by 5 bases and J by 0 bases, and 17 bases separated the two germline ends. The CDR3 runs to 17 residues. In germline, CDR1 is SGHTA, CDR2 FQGNSA. The CDR3 reads CASSQGPGGSSGNTIYF. Written as DNA, the CDR3 is TGTGCCAGCAGCCAGGGGCCAGGCGGATCCTCTGGAAACACCATATATTTT. The complete variable domain, with remaining parts taken from reference TRBV7-2 and TRBJ1-3, reads GAGVSQSPSNKVTEKGKDVELRCDPISGHTALYWYRQSLGQGLEFLIYFQGNSAPDKSGLPSDRFSAERTGGSVSTLTIQRTQQEDSAVYLCASSQGPGGSSGNTIYFGEGSWLTVV.

The rearrangement links TRBV11-3 to TRBJ1-1, with a weak D call TRBD1 (5 bases). Germline V gene data show CDR1 as SGHNT and CDR2 as YENEEA. There are 14 residues in the CDR3. Trimming shortened V by 4 bases and J by 5 bases, and 14 bases separated the two germline ends. CDR3 nucleotide sequence: TGTGCCAGCAGCTCCAGGGTAACGTGGACTGAAGCTTTCTTT. Translating it yields CASSSRVTWTEAFF.

The J gene is TRBJ1-2, the V gene TRBV6-5; tentative D call: TRBD1 (6 bases). CDR1 and CDR2 (germline): MNHEY, SVGAGI. The CDR3 covers 15 residues. The V and J ends lost 5 bases and 0 bases respectively, with 13 bases between them. CDR3 region: CASSPSRTANYGYTF. CDR3 DNA sequence: TGTGCCAGCAGTCCGAGTCGGACAGCTAACTATGGCTACACCTTC.

CDR3 region: CASSQGSQETQYF. CDR3 in DNA: TGTGCCAGCAGTCAGGGATCCCAAGAGACCCAGTACTTC. This chain uses TRBV7-2 with TRBJ2-5, with D tentatively TRBD1 (5 bases). The germline V and J ends were trimmed by 6 bases and 1 base, with 9 bases remaining between them. This CDR3 has 13 residues. The germline V gene has CDR1 SGHTA and CDR2 FQGNSA. The whole variable domain, filled in from reference TRBV7-2 and TRBJ2-5, reads GAGVSQSPSNKVTEKGKDVELRCDPISGHTALYWYRQSLGQGLEFLIYFQGNSAPDKSGLPSDRFSAERTGGSVSTLTIQRTQQEDSAVYLCASSQGSQETQYFGPGTRLLVL.

The table lists this clone with a few counts. This chain connects TRBV6-5 to TRBJ2-1; 12 bases are a match to TRBD2. CDR1 and CDR2 from the germline V gene are MNHEY and SVGAGI. The CDR3 length is 13 residues. Trimming at V came to 6 bases and at J to 10 bases, leaving 4 bases not matched to a gene. CDR3 bases: TGTGCCAGCAGCCGGACTAGCGGGGAAGAGCAGTTCTTC. Translating gives CASSRTSGEEQFF.

This clone was counted only a few times. This chain connects TRBV7-3 to TRBJ2-1, with D maybe TRBD2 (5 bases). CDR1 SGHTA and CDR2 FQGTGA come from the germline V gene. Deletions cut 0 bases from V and 7 bases from J, with 16 bases between. The CDR3 spans 16 residues. Here the CDR3 reads CASSLTSQSGSNEQFF. The CDR3 DNA is TGTGCCAGCAGCTTAACTTCCCAAAGCGGTAGTAATGAGCAGTTCTTC.

This clone was seen a few times. For the CDR3, the DNA is TGTGCCAGCAGTTGGGGAGGTTTTCCCATGTACGAGCAGTACTTC. The encoded protein is CASSWGGFPMYEQYF. V and J are TRBV27 and TRBJ2-7; tentative D call: TRBD2 (6 bases). The germline V and J ends were trimmed by 4 bases and 4 bases, with 17 bases remaining between them. Germline V gives CDR1 MNHEY, CDR2 SMNVEV (reference sequence). The CDR3 consists of 15 residues.

The chain uses TRBV12-3 or TRBV12-4 and TRBJ1-2; D perhaps matches TRBD1 (6 bases). The CDR3 runs 13 residues. V was trimmed by 5 bases and J by 8 bases, leaving 15 bases between them. CDR3 DNA: TGTGCCAGCAGTCCGGGACACTTTGTCGGCTACACCTTC. It is translated as CASSPGHFVGYTF.

The rearrangement uses TRBV14 and TRBJ1-2, with D perhaps matching TRBD1 (5 bases). V lost 2 bases, J lost 5 bases, and 18 bases lay in between. CDR1 is SGHDN, CDR2 FVKESK, per germline. This CDR3 comprises 16 residues. In DNA, the CDR3 is TGTGCCAGCAGCCAAAGCGGTAGACAGCGGGCTTATGGCTACACCTTC. It translates to CASSQSGRQRAYGYTF. Full variable domain (outside the CDR3, taken from reference TRBV14 and TRBJ1-2): EAGVTQFPSHSVIEKGQTVTLRCDPISGHDNLYWYRRVMGKEIKFLLHFVKESKQDESGMPNNRFLAERTGGTYSTLKVQPAELEDSGVYFCASSQSGRQRAYGYTFGSGTRLTVV.